What follows is one T cell receptor beta chain and its context. Its antigen is unknown. This sample was taken from a study of cytomegalovirus exposure and HLA in healthy donors. The wider study: The early release's HLA-typed donors yielded approximately 85 million unique TCRs. Study-wide findings and caveats: Within the data, a cluster of highly shared sequence variants was likely a sequencing artifact. Cytomegalovirus association was listed for about 170 TCR beta chains. In the analysis, some V segments, TRBV6-2 and TRBV6-3 included, were excluded as indistinguishable.

V was shortened by 1 base and J by 4 bases, with 14 bases between the two germline ends. Per germline, CDR1 SGHVS and CDR2 FNYEAQ. The CDR3 is 15 residues long. The primer mix had 60 Vbeta and 13 Jbeta primers. TCRdb's copy holds only in-frame clones and misses some; the assay was immunoSEQ multiplex PCR. The repertoire includes 90,000 to 100,000 clones, roughly 67% of them detected once, and approximately 5.8% sits in the top ten. The sequence came from a boy younger than 18 in good health and CMV-seropositive. The chain uses TRBV7-6 and TRBJ2-7, with D possibly being TRBD1 (6 bases). Input material: PBMCs. This CDR3 is CASSLGGQMTYEQYF. The CDR3 DNA reads TGTGCCAGCAGCTTAGGGGGGCAGATGACGTACGAGCAGTACTTC.